This TCR beta chain was sequenced for a study of regulatory T cells in long-lasting Graves disease. The TCR beta library used iRepertoire HTBI primers with Arm-PCR amplification of CDR3. TCRdb re-derived calls from the multiplex PCR reads in MiXCR, one entry per CDR3 protein. The sample holds over 250,000 distinct CDR3 sequences, approximately 20% seen once. Time point specified: persistent/refractory GD, antithyroid drugs over 5 years with positive TRAb. Making the TCR library involved RNA that had been extracted from PBMCs. This TCR derives from a female donor with Graves disease. Sample: peripheral blood mononuclear cells (PBMCs), taken when the disease was refractory, from a patient treated with antithyroid drugs.

The CDR3 coding sequence is TGTGCCAGCAGCGTAGTGGGGGGTAATTCACCCCTCCACTTT. Residues: CASSVVGGNSPLHF. V usage is TRBV9 and J usage is TRBJ1-6; D might be TRBD1 (5 bases). This CDR3 contains 14 residues. Trimming shortened V by 0 bases and J by 6 bases, and 7 bases separated the two germline ends. Germline V gene lookup returns CDR1 SGDLS and CDR2 YYNGEE.